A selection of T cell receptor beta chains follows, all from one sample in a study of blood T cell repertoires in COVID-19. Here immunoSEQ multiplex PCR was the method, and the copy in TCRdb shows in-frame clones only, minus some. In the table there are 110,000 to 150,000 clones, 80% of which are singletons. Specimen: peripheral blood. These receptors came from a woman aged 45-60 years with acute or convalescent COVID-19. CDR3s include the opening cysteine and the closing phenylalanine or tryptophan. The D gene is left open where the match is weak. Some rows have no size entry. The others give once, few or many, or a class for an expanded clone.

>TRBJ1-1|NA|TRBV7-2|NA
CASSPGQPMNTEAFF
TGTGCCAGCAGCCCTGGACAGCCGATGAACACTGAAGCTTTCTTT
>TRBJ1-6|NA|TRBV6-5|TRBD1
CASSPGQAGSPLHF
TGTGCCAGCAGTCCGGGACAGGCTGGATCACCCCTCCACTTT
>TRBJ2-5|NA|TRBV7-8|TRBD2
CASSQTSTKETQYF
TGTGCCAGCAGCCAGACTAGCACCAAGGAGACCCAGTACTTC
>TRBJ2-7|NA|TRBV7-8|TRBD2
CASSLVGGIEQYF
TGTGCCAGCAGCTTAGTGGGAGGGATCGAGCAGTACTTC
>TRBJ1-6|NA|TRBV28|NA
CASIEGMARNSPLHF
TGTGCCAGCATCGAGGGTATGGCGCGAAATTCACCCCTCCACTTT
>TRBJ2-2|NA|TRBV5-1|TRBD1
CASQRRGQGTIGELFF
TGCGCCAGTCAGAGACGCGGACAGGGGACGATCGGGGAGCTGTTTTTT
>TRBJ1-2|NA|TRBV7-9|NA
CASSPTSPQGYTF
TGTGCCAGCAGCCCGACAAGCCCCCAAGGCTACACCTTC
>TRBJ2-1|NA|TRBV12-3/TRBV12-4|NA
CASSFKPKYEQFF
TGTGCCAGCAGTTTTAAGCCCAAATATGAGCAGTTCTTC
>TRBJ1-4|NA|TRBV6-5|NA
CASSYSMIRGDEKLFF
TGTGCCAGCAGTTACTCGATGATACGGGGGGATGAAAAACTGTTTTTT
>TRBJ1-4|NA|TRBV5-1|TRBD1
CASSPTGGEEKLFF
TGCGCCAGCAGCCCCACAGGGGGCGAGGAAAAACTGTTTTTT
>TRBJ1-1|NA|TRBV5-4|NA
CASSIQVNTEAFF
TGTGCCAGCAGCATACAGGTTAACACTGAAGCTTTCTTT
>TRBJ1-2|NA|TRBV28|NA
CASRSQTGFGGYTF
TGTGCCAGCAGATCCCAAACAGGGTTTGGAGGCTACACCTTC
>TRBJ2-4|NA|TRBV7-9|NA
CASSWGGGPKNIQYF
TGTGCCAGCAGCTGGGGAGGAGGCCCCAAAAACATTCAGTACTTC
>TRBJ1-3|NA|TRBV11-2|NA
CASSLSGGGIGNTIYF
TGTGCCAGCAGCTTGAGTGGGGGGGGGATTGGAAACACCATATATTTT
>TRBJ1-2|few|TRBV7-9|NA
CASSLTVGVNYGYTF
TGTGCCAGCAGCTTAACGGTCGGGGTTAACTATGGCTACACCTTC
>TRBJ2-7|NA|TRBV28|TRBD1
CASSFAGTGRYEQYF
TGTGCCAGCAGTTTTGCAGGGACAGGGCGCTACGAGCAGTACTTC
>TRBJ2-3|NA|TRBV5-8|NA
CASSFLITDTQYF
TGTGCCAGCAGCTTCCTTATCACAGATACGCAGTATTTT
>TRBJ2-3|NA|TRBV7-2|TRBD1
CASSLVGTGVRRTDTQYF
TGTGCCAGCAGCTTAGTGGGTACAGGGGTGCGGCGCACAGATACGCAGTATTTT
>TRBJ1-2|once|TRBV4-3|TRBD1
CASSQDWRTGNTYGYTF
TGCGCCAGCAGCCAAGATTGGAGGACAGGGAACACCTATGGCTACACCTTC
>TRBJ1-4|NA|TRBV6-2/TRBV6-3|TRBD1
CASSYSTGVNEKLFF
TGTGCCAGCAGTTACTCGACAGGGGTTAATGAAAAACTGTTTTTT
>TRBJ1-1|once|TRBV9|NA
CASSANNRADTEAFF
TGTGCCAGCAGCGCGAATAACAGGGCAGACACTGAAGCTTTCTTT
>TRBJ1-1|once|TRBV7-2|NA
CASTIVGATTAEAFF
TGTGCCAGCACCATAGTGGGGGCCACCACGGCTGAAGCTTTCTTT
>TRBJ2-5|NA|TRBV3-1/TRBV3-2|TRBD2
CASSQGPGLAGQETQYF
TGTGCCAGCAGCCAAGGACCGGGACTAGCTGGCCAAGAGACCCAGTACTTC
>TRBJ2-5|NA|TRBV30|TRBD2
CAWGAGGQETQYF
TGTGCCTGGGGGGCGGGGGGCCAAGAGACCCAGTACTTC
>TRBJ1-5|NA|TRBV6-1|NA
CASSEASGYQPQHF
TGTGCCAGCAGTGAAGCAAGCGGGTATCAGCCCCAGCATTTT
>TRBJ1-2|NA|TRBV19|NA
CASQQAWGDNYGYTF
TGTGCCAGTCAACAGGCCTGGGGCGATAACTATGGCTACACCTTC
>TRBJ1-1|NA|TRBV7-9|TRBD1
CASSPSGTGVNTEAFF
TGTGCCAGCAGCCCATCCGGGACAGGGGTAAACACTGAAGCTTTCTTT
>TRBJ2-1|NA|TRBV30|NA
CACSFYNEQFF
TGTGCCTGTTCGTTTTACAATGAGCAGTTCTTC
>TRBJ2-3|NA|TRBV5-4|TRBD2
CASSAFLAGGPDTQYF
TGTGCCAGCAGCGCCTTCCTAGCGGGGGGGCCAGATACGCAGTATTTT
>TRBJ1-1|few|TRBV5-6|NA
CASSWNTGWLNTEAFF
TGTGCCAGCAGCTGGAACACAGGGTGGTTGAACACTGAAGCTTTCTTT
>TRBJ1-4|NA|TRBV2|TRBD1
CASSGGQGNEKLFF
TGTGCCAGCAGTGGCGGACAGGGTAATGAAAAACTGTTTTTT
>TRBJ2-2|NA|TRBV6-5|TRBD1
CASSRGQHTGELFF
TGTGCCAGCAGTCGGGGACAGCACACCGGGGAGCTGTTTTTT
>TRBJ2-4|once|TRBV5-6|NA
CASSPGDVDIQYF
TGTGCCAGCAGCCCGGGTGATGTGGACATTCAGTACTTC
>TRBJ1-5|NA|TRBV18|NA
CASSRTGMGNQPQHF
TGTGCCAGCTCACGCACAGGTATGGGCAATCAGCCCCAGCATTTT
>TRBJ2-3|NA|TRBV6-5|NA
CASSYAGISTDTQYF
TGTGCCAGCAGTTACGCGGGGATAAGCACAGATACGCAGTATTTT
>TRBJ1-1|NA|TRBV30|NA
CAWSGQGYTEAFF
TGTGCCTGGAGTGGCCAGGGCTACACTGAAGCTTTCTTT
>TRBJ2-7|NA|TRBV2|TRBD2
CASGGGASGSSYEQYF
TGTGCCAGCGGGGGGGGTGCCAGCGGTTCCTCCTACGAGCAGTACTTC
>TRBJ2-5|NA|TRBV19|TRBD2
CASSIAGGSETQYF
TGTGCCAGTAGTATAGCGGGGGGGAGTGAGACCCAGTACTTC
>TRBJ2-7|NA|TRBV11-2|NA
CASSLDWSGWDEQYF
TGTGCCAGCAGCTTAGACTGGTCGGGTTGGGACGAGCAGTACTTC
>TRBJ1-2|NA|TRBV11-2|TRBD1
CASSRGQGWGYTF
TGTGCCAGCAGCCGGGGACAGGGATGGGGCTACACCTTC
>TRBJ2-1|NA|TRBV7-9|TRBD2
CASSSPGLAGPEQFF
TGTGCCAGCAGCTCTCCGGGACTAGCGGGGCCTGAGCAGTTCTTC
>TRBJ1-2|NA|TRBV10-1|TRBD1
CASRNRTGWTTPYGYTF
TGCGCCAGCAGGAATAGGACAGGGTGGACAACCCCTTATGGCTACACCTTC
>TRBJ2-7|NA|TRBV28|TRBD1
CASSLRSGGAYEQYF
TGTGCCAGCAGCCTTAGGTCAGGGGGCGCCTACGAGCAGTACTTC
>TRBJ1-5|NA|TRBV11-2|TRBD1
CASSRDRDQPQHF
TGTGCCAGCAGCCGGGACAGGGACCAGCCCCAGCATTTT
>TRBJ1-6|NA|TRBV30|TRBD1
CAWAHPRNVIGTVEPLHF
TGTGCCTGGGCCCACCCCCGAAACGTTATCGGGACAGTAGAACCCCTCCACTTT
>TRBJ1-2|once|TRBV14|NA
CASSQDLGGRGYTF
TGTGCCAGCAGCCAAGATCTAGGAGGTAGAGGCTACACCTTC
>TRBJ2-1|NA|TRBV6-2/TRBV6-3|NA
CASSPTLQGREQFF
TGTGCCAGCAGTCCAACTTTACAGGGTCGTGAGCAGTTCTTC
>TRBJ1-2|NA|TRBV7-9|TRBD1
CASSLVQGTSGYTF
TGTGCCAGCAGCTTAGTACAGGGGACCTCTGGCTACACCTTC
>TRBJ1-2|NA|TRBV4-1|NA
CASSPDRSYGYTF
TGCGCCAGCAGCCCAGACAGGTCCTATGGCTACACCTTC
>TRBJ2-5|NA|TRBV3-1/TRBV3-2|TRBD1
CASSQPGQEETQYF
TGTGCCAGCAGCCAACCGGGACAGGAAGAGACCCAGTACTTC
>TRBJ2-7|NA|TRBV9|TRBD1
CASSFRDRGHEQYF
TGTGCCAGCAGCTTCCGGGACAGGGGGCACGAGCAGTACTTC
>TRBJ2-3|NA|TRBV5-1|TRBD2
CASSLVVDGGGDTQYF
TGCGCCAGCAGCTTGGTAGTTGATGGCGGGGGGGATACGCAGTATTTT